This entry describes one T cell receptor (beta chain). Its antigen is unknown. The CDR3 runs to 16 residues. Germline values: CDR1 LGHDT, CDR2 YNNKEL (reference sequence). V shed 2 bases and J 7 bases; nucleotides not matched to a gene: 8. Next came a second PCR, run for about 6 to 11 cycles, which used a sample-barcoded 5' primer along with a J-beta primer mix. Each cDNA molecule carried a tag from a template-switch adaptor that contained 12 random nucleotides. TCRdb reprocessed the 5' RACE reads with MiXCR, giving one entry per CDR3 protein. In the table there are about 1.8 million distinct CDR3 sequences, around half of which are singletons. This specimen belongs to a study of blood T cells in healthy people across ages. Whole-study findings and limits: Long-lived donors had more naive CD4+ cells and higher diversity than aged donors. Because donor CMV status was unknown, expanded clonotype changes were possibly confounded.

Sequencing was carried out using blood. This sequence joins TRBV3-1 and TRBJ2-1, with 10 nucleotides matching TRBD2. This TCR derives from a woman between 40 and 50 years old in good health. The CDR3 region has the DNA TGTGCCAGCAGCCAAACGCGAGCGGGGGGGCCGAATGAGCAGTTCTTC. Translation: CASSQTRAGGPNEQFF.